The entry below describes one T cell receptor beta chain. Its specificity is unknown. PCR primers comprised 60 Vbeta and 13 Jbeta primers. Data came from immunoSEQ multiplex PCR; TCRdb stores just in-frame clones and leaves some out. The sample has approximately 110,000 clones, approximately 80% seen once. The record originates from a study of cytomegalovirus exposure and HLA in healthy donors. Findings of the study overall: The availability of immune exposure information extended only to CMV serostatus. In a later analysis, TCR beta V- and J-gene trimming showed a link to a missense DCLRE1C variant.

Sequences were obtained from PBMCs. This TCR came from a man aged 35-49 years in good health and CMV-seronegative.

Here the CDR3 reads CASSSYRDRGKFF. CDR3 nucleotide sequence: TGTGCCAGCAGTTCCTACCGGGACAGGGGGAAGTTCTTC. The rearrangement uses TRBV5-6 and TRBJ2-1, with TRBD1 matching over 11 bases. Germline trimming cut 5 bases from V and 14 bases from J; bases unmatched to any gene: 9. The CDR3 runs 13 residues. Germline values: CDR1 SGHDT, CDR2 YYEEEE.